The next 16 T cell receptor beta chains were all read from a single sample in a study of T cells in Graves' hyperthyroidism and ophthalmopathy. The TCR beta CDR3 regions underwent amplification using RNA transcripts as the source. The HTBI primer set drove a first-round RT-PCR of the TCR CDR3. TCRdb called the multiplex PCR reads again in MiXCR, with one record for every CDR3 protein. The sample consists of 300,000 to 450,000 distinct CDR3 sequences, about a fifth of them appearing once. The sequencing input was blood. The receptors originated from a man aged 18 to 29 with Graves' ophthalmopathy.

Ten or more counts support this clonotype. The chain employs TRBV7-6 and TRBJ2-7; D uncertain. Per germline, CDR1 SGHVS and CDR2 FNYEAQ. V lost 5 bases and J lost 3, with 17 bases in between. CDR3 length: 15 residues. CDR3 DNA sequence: TGTGCCAGCAGCCCAAGAAGCTCAACCTTCTACGAGCAGTACTTC. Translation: CASSPRSSTFYEQYF.

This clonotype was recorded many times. Here the CDR3 DNA reads TGTGCCAGCAGTTTAGCCCGTGCGTTAGGCAATGAGCAGTTCTTC. It yields the protein CASSLARALGNEQFF. V and J are TRBV28 and TRBJ2-1; D gene uncertain. Germline CDR1 and CDR2: MDHEN and SYDVKM. V shed 2 bases and J shed 6 bases, with 14 bases lying between them. The CDR3 is 15 residues long.

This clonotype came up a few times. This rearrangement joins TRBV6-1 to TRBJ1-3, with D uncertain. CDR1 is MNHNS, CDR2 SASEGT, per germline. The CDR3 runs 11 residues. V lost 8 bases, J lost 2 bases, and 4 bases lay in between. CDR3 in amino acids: CASGPGNTIYF. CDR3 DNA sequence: TGTGCCAGCGGTCCTGGAAACACCATATATTTT.

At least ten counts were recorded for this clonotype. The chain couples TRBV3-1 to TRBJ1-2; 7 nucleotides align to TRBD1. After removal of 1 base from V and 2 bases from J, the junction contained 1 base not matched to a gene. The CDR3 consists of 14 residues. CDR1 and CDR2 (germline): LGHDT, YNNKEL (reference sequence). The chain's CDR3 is CASSQGGQNYGYTF. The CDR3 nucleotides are TGTGCCAGCAGCCAAGGGGGACAGAACTATGGCTACACCTTC.

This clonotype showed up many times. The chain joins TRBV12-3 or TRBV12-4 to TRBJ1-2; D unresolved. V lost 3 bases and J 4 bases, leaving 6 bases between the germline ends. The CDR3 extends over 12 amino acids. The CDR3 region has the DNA TGTGCCAGCAGTTTGACGGGCTATGGCTACACCTTC. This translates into CASSLTGYGYTF.

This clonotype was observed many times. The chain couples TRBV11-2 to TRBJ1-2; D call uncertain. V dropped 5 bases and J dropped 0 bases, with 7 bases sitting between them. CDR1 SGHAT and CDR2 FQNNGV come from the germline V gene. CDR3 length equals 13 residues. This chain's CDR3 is CASSAGANYGYTF. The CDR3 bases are TGTGCCAGCAGCGCGGGAGCTAACTATGGCTACACCTTC.

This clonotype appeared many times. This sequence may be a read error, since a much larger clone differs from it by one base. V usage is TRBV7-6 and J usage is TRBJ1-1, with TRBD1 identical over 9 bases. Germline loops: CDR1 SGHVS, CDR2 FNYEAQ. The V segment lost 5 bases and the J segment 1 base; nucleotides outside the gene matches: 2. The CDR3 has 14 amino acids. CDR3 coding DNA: TGTGCCAGCAGCCGGGGACAGGGGAACACTGAAGCTTTCTTT. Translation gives CASSRGQGNTEAFF.

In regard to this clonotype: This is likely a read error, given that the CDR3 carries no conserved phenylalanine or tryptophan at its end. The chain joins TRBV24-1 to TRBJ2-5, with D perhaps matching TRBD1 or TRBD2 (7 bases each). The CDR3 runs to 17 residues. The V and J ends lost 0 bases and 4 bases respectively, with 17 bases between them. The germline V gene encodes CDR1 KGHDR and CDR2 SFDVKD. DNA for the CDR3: TGTGCCACCAGTGATTTGAAACAGGGGAGGGTTACAGAGACCCAGTACCTC. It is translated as CATSDLKQGRVTETQYL.

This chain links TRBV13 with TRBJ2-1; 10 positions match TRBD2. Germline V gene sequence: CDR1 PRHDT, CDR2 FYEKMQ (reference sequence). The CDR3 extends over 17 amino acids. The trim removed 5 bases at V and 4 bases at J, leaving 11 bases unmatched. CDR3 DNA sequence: TGTGCCAGCAGCCCCACCACAGCGGGGGGGCAGTACAATGAGCAGTTCTTC. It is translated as CASSPTTAGGQYNEQFF.

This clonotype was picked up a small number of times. The CDR3 reads CAISEEGLAEQYF. The CDR3 DNA sequence: TGTGCCATCAGTGAGGAGGGTTTGGCCGAGCAGTACTTC. The genes are TRBV10-3 and TRBJ2-7; maybe TRBD2 (5 bases). There are 13 residues in the CDR3. V lost 2 bases and J 6 bases, leaving 11 bases between the germline ends. Germline V gene lookup returns CDR1 ENHRY and CDR2 SYGVKD.

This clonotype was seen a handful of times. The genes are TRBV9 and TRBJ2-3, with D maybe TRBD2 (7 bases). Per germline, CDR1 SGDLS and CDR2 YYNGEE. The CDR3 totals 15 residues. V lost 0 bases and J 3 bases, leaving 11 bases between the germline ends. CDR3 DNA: TGTGCCAGCAGCGTAGAGGGAGGGGGGACAGATACGCAGTATTTT. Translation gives CASSVEGGGTDTQYF.

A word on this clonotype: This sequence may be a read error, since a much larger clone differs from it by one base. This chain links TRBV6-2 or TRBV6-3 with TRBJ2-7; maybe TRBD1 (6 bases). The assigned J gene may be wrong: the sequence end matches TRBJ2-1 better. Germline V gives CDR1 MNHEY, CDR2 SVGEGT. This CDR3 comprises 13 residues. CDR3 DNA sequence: TGTGCCAGCCTGAAGGGGGACGGCTACGAGCAGTTCTTC. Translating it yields CASLKGDGYEQFF.

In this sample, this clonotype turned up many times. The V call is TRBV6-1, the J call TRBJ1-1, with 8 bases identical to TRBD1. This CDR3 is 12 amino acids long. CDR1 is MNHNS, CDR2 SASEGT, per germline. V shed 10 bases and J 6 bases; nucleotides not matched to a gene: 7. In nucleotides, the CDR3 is TGTGCCACCTACAGGGGGATCGCTGAAGCTTTCTTT. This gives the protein CATYRGIAEAFF.

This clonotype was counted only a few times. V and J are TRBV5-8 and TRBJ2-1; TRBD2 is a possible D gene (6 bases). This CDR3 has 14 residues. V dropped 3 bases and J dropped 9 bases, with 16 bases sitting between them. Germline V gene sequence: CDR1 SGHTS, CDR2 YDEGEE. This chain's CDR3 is CASSSYPRGGEQFF. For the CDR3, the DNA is TGTGCCAGCAGCTCTTACCCAAGGGGAGGTGAGCAGTTCTTC.

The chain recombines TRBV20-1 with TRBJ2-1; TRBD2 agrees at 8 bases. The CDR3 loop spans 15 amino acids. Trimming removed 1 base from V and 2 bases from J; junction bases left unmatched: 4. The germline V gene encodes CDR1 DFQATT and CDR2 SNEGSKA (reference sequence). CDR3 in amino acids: CSARVPGGAYNEQFF. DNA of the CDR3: TGCAGTGCTAGAGTACCGGGGGGGGCCTACAATGAGCAGTTCTTC.

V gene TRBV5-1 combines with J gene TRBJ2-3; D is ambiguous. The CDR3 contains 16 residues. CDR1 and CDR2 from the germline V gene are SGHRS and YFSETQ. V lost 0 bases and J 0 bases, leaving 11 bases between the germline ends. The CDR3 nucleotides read TGCGCCAGCAGCTTGGCCATTTCGGTTAGCACAGATACGCAGTATTTT. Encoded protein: CASSLAISVSTDTQYF. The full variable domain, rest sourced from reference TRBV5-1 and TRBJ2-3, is KAGVTQTPRYLIKTRGQQVTLSCSPISGHRSVSWYQQTPGQGLQFLFEYFSETQRNKGNFPGRFSGRQFSNSRSEMNVSTLELGDSALYLCASSLAISVSTDTQYFGPGTRLTVL.